The T cell receptor (beta chain) described here comes from a study of cytomegalovirus exposure and HLA in healthy donors. The PCR was carried out with 60 Vbeta primers and 13 Jbeta primers. The assay was immunoSEQ multiplex PCR, and TCRdb's table has in-frame clones only and misses some. The table records about 130,000 clones, approximately 81% of them present only once. On this clone: Antigen unknown.

In germline, CDR1 is MNHEY, CDR2 SMNVEV (reference sequence). V gave up 4 bases and J gave up 4 bases; unmatched junction bases: 7. The CDR3 has 16 amino acids. Findings of the study overall: Some V segments, including TRBV6-2 and TRBV6-3, were excluded as indistinguishable. Information on immune exposure was restricted to one variable (CMV serostatus). After further analysis at a later stage, around 17,000 TCR beta sequences were associated with HLA alleles at 0.05 false discovery rate. When a later analysis compared HLA-associated TCR beta chains with equally common others, the HLA-associated chains turned out to be more clonally expanded and to have lower generation probabilities.

V gene TRBV27 combines with J gene TRBJ2-7, with TRBD2 matching over 13 bases. The sequenced material came from PBMCs. The receptor comes from a man between 18 and 29 years old in good health and CMV-seronegative. This chain's CDR3 is CASSSSRLAGGYEQYF. Written as DNA, the CDR3 is TGTGCCAGCAGTTCCTCCCGACTAGCGGGGGGATACGAGCAGTACTTC.